The 9 T cell receptor beta chains presented below share a single source sample, sequenced in a study of CD8+ T cells in alopecia areata. RNA was extracted and reverse transcribed into cDNA as the sequencing template. Sequenced by immunoSEQ multiplex PCR; TCRdb stores in-frame clones only, minus some. The repertoire holds around 97,000 clones, with about 60% as singletons. The specimen sequenced was CD4+ T cells sorted from blood. These receptors all stem from a human donor in good health.

This chain links TRBV29-1 with TRBJ1-2; D perhaps matches TRBD1 (5 bases). The germline V gene encodes CDR1 SQVTM and CDR2 ANQGSEA. The length of the CDR3 is 10 residues. The V end was cut by 4 bases, the J end by 8 bases, with 8 bases between. The CDR3 nucleotides are TGCAGCGTTGTAGCAGGGGGCTACACCTTC. It translates to CSVVAGGYTF.

The chain uses TRBV5-1 and TRBJ2-3; 12 bases map to TRBD2. CDR1 is SGHRS and CDR2 is YFSETQ in the germline V gene. The length of the CDR3 is 16 residues. Germline trimming cut 0 bases from V and 2 bases from J; bases unmatched to any gene: 1. The CDR3 DNA follows: TGCGCCAGCAGCTTGGGGACTAGCGGGACCACAGATACGCAGTATTTT. Translation: CASSLGTSGTTDTQYF.

The chain employs TRBV7-8 and TRBJ1-2; no clear D gene. In germline, CDR1 is SGHVS, CDR2 FQNEAQ. The CDR3 loop spans 13 amino acids. V was trimmed by 3 bases and J by 0 bases, leaving 5 bases between them. The CDR3: CASSFTANYGYTF. The CDR3 DNA is TGTGCCAGCAGCTTTACAGCTAACTATGGCTACACCTTC.

V and J are TRBV7-2 and TRBJ2-2; perhaps TRBD1 as D (6 bases). Trimming left V 6 bases short and J 5 bases short, with 16 bases between. The germline V gene encodes CDR1 SGHTA and CDR2 FQGNSA. The CDR3 has 15 residues. The CDR3 bases are TGTGCCAGCAGACCTGGGACAAACCCTACCGGGGAGCTGTTTTTT. The encoded protein is CASRPGTNPTGELFF.

The gene calls are TRBV6-5 and TRBJ1-2; D unresolved. The CDR3 sequence is 11 residues long. Trimming pared 5 bases from V and 7 bases from J, leaving 8 bases between. The germline CDR1 and CDR2 sequences are MNHEY and SVGAGI. CDR3 loop: CASSPTAGYTF. The CDR3 DNA reads TGTGCCAGCAGTCCCACAGCTGGCTACACCTTC.

J is TRBJ1-5 and V is TRBV29-1; D unclear. CDR1 and CDR2 (germline): SQVTM, ANQGSEA. V was shortened by 4 bases and J by 0 bases, with 10 bases between the two germline ends. CDR3 length equals 14 residues. The CDR3 DNA sequence: TGCAGCGTTGTCCTTGGGGATAGCAATCAGCCCCAGCATTTT. Translated, it gives CSVVLGDSNQPQHF.

This clone was found a few times. The V gene is TRBV29-1, the J gene TRBJ1-2; D is unclear. The length of the CDR3 is 14 residues. The ends were cut back, 1 base at V and 0 bases at J, with 9 bases in the middle. Looked up from germline, CDR1 is SQVTM and CDR2 is ANQGSEA. The CDR3 sequence: CSVEVNRANYGYTF. In DNA, the CDR3 is TGCAGCGTTGAAGTGAACAGAGCTAACTATGGCTACACCTTC.

The rearrangement links TRBV4-1 to TRBJ2-1; 9 bases agree with TRBD2. Trimming took 1 base from V and 6 from J; bases not matched to a gene: 4. The germline V gene has CDR1 MGHRA and CDR2 YSYEKL. CDR3 length: 15 residues. The CDR3 region has the DNA TGCGCCAGCAGCCAAGGCCTAGCGGGGCTCAATGAGCAGTTCTTC. Its translation is CASSQGLAGLNEQFF.

This clone showed up just a few times. This sequence joins TRBV29-1 and TRBJ2-3, with D hard to call. V was pared by 0 bases and J by 5 bases, with 6 bases between. The CDR3 covers 12 residues. The germline gives CDR1 SQVTM, CDR2 ANQGSEA. The CDR3 spells CSVEELGDTQYF. In nucleotides, the CDR3 is TGCAGCGTTGAAGAACTTGGAGATACGCAGTATTTT.